Presented here are 28 T cell receptor beta chains from one specimen sequenced in a study of cytomegalovirus exposure and HLA in healthy donors. The PCR was carried out with 60 Vbeta primers and 13 Jbeta primers. The assay was immunoSEQ multiplex PCR, and TCRdb's table has in-frame clones only and misses some. In total, the table holds 150,000 to 250,000 clones. Source material: PBMCs. These receptors originate from a boy aged 10-17 years in good health and CMV-seronegative.

The V gene is TRBV18, the J gene TRBJ1-2; D uncertain. The germline V gene encodes CDR1 KGHSH and CDR2 LQKENI. V was shortened by 4 bases and J by 8 bases, with 20 bases between the two germline ends. The CDR3 length is 15 residues. The CDR3 nucleotides are TGTGCCAGCTCACTACCAGAGGGCCGGGTAAACGGCTACACCTTC. Its translation is CASSLPEGRVNGYTF.

Note on this clone: The junction differs from germline at one of its ends, possibly a read error. The chain joins TRBV30 to TRBJ2-5; D perhaps matches TRBD1 (6 bases). The last part of the DNA fits TRBJ2-7 better; the J call may be wrong. This CDR3 comprises 12 residues. Germline V gives CDR1 GTSNPN, CDR2 SVGIG (reference sequence). CDR3 loop: CARSQGSYEQYF. The DNA of the CDR3 is TGTGCCAGGAGCCAGGGGAGCTACGAGCAGTACTTC.

V and J are TRBV21-1 and TRBJ2-6; whether TRBD1, the table's D call, matches the DNA was not checked. TRBV21-1 is noted as a pseudogene. The CDR3 totals 20 residues. The DNA for the CDR3 is TGTGCCAGCCGATTCTTGAAACAGGGGGTCCTTAGCTCTGGGGCCAACGTCCTGACTTTC. It yields the protein CASRFLKQGVLSSGANVLTF.

The chain carries TRBV7-2 and TRBJ2-1, with TRBD2 matching 7 bases. CDR1 SGHTA and CDR2 FQGNSA come from the germline V gene. Trimming took 4 bases from V and 4 from J; bases not matched to a gene: 7. The CDR3 totals 15 residues. The CDR3 DNA reads as TGTGCCAGCAGCTCCTCCGGGACTACGTACAATGAGCAGTTCTTC. Translated: CASSSSGTTYNEQFF.

This chain links TRBV7-2 with TRBJ2-3, with 11 positions matching TRBD1. Germline-derived CDR1 and CDR2 are SGHTA and FQGNSA. The CDR3 has 15 amino acids. With 7 bases clipped from V and 5 bases from J, the junction kept 8 bases outside the gene matches. The CDR3 DNA is TGTGCCAGCATCCCCGGGACAGGGGGAGGAGATACGCAGTATTTT. Amino acid sequence: CASIPGTGGGDTQYF.

V and J are TRBV15 and TRBJ1-1, with D possibly TRBD1 on 6 matching bases. The CDR3 is 16 amino acids. The V gene's germline CDR1 is LNHNV and CDR2 YYDKDF (reference sequence). Deletions cut 1 base from V and 1 base from J, with 13 bases between. CDR3 nucleotides: TGTGCCACCAGCAGAGGCCGAACAGGGCCGAACACTGAAGCTTTCTTT. Translating it yields CATSRGRTGPNTEAFF.

V gene TRBV11-2 combines with J gene TRBJ2-2; 7 nucleotides line up with TRBD2. Germline assignment: CDR1 SGHAT and CDR2 FQNNGV. J lost 4 bases, V lost 4 bases, and 9 bases had no gene match. The CDR3 contains 16 residues. CDR3 amino acids: CASSSHGLGVTGELFF. CDR3 bases: TGTGCCAGCAGCTCCCACGGACTAGGGGTCACCGGGGAGCTGTTTTTT.

The rearrangement uses TRBV4-1 and TRBJ1-2; TRBD1 matches 9 bases. The CDR3 spans 17 residues. The ends lost 4 bases at V and 8 bases at J; junction bases unmatched: 17. Germline assignment: CDR1 MGHRA and CDR2 YSYEKL. The CDR3 sequence is CASSPLSPSRTGDGYTF. CDR3 bases: TGCGCCAGCAGCCCGCTAAGCCCTTCCCGGACAGGGGACGGCTACACCTTC.

The chain carries TRBV29-1 and TRBJ1-2, with D perhaps matching TRBD1 (6 bases). Germline values: CDR1 SQVTM, CDR2 ANQGSEA. This CDR3 contains 11 residues. The V and J ends lost 4 bases and 4 bases respectively, with 7 bases between them. The CDR3 here is CSVGTVYGYTF. The DNA of the CDR3 is TGCAGCGTTGGGACAGTCTATGGCTACACCTTC.

On this clone itself: Compared with germline, one end of the junction differs, possibly owing to a read error. This chain joins TRBV9 and TRBJ1-4, with D perhaps matching TRBD1 (6 bases). Germline V gene lookup returns CDR1 SGDLS and CDR2 YYNGEE. There are 14 residues in the CDR3. The CDR3, as DNA: TGTGCCAGCGGCGTTCAGGGGAATAATGAAAAACTGTTTTTT. It encodes CASGVQGNNEKLFF.

The chain has TRBV13 and TRBJ2-5; a possible D gene is TRBD2 (5 bases). Germline V gene lookup returns CDR1 PRHDT and CDR2 FYEKMQ (reference sequence). There are 14 residues in the CDR3. Trimming pared 3 bases from V and 5 bases from J, leaving 13 bases between. CDR3 sequence reads: CASSFGKGWETQYF. The CDR3 region has the DNA TGTGCCAGCAGCTTCGGGAAAGGGTGGGAGACCCAGTACTTC.

V is TRBV18 and J is TRBJ1-1, with D maybe TRBD1 (5 bases). Trimming took 6 bases from V and 2 from J, leaving 16 bases between them. The CDR3 covers 15 residues. Germline V lookup: CDR1 KGHSH, CDR2 LQKENI. CDR3 coding DNA: TGTGCCAGCTCGAACCAGGGTGGCGGAAACACTGAAGCTTTCTTT. It encodes CASSNQGGGNTEAFF.

The gene calls are TRBV7-3 and TRBJ2-5; the D gene is possibly TRBD2 (6 bases). Germline V gene sequence: CDR1 SGHTA, CDR2 FQGTGA. V lost 5 bases, J lost 7 bases, and 23 bases lay in between. This CDR3 region has 16 residues. CDR3 DNA sequence: TGTGCCAGCAGCGTCGGAGGGCCTCCCCAGACTGGGACCCAGTACTTC. Its translation is CASSVGGPPQTGTQYF.

The J gene is TRBJ2-5, the V gene TRBV30; 12 nucleotides agree with TRBD2. After removal of 4 bases from V and 7 bases from J, the junction contained 4 bases not matched to a gene. CDR3 size: 13 residues. The germline gives CDR1 GTSNPN, CDR2 SVGIG (reference sequence). This CDR3 reads CAWKSSGGGTQYF. The CDR3 region has the DNA TGTGCCTGGAAGTCTAGCGGGGGGGGGACCCAGTACTTC.

This sequence joins TRBV5-4 and TRBJ2-1; D gene uncertain. The CDR3 loop spans 12 amino acids. Germline V CDR1 and CDR2: SGHNT, YYREEE (reference sequence). Deletions cut 0 bases from V and 10 bases from J, with 8 bases between. The CDR3 loop is CASSLVMGEQFF. The CDR3 region has the DNA TGTGCCAGCAGCTTGGTAATGGGCGAGCAGTTCTTC.

To note about this clone: Within the sample, other DNA sequences also encode this same CDR3. The rearrangement joins TRBV27 to TRBJ1-1; weak D call: TRBD1 (6 bases). V was pared by 2 bases and J by 2 bases, with 12 bases between. This CDR3 is 15 amino acids long. CDR1 MNHEY and CDR2 SMNVEV come from the germline V gene (reference sequence). The CDR3 spells CASSLLTGPNTEAFF. The CDR3 nucleotides are TGTGCCAGCAGTTTACTGACAGGACCAAACACTGAAGCTTTCTTT.

V usage is TRBV6-1 and J usage is TRBJ1-3; TRBD1 is a possible D gene (6 bases). V shed 7 bases and J shed 1 base, with 11 bases lying between them. The CDR3 has 14 amino acids. Per the germline V gene, CDR1 is MNHNS and CDR2 is SASEGT. This CDR3 reads CASIVTGSGNTIYF. The CDR3 nucleotides are TGTGCCAGCATCGTGACAGGTTCTGGAAACACCATATATTTT.

The chain carries TRBV25-1 and TRBJ2-7, with D possibly being TRBD2 (5 bases). Trimming took 5 bases from V and 0 from J, leaving 11 bases between them. This CDR3 comprises 14 residues. Germline CDR1 reads MGHDK; CDR2 reads SYGVNS. In DNA, the CDR3 is TGTGCCAGCAGTACAGAGGGTTCCTCCTACGAGCAGTACTTC. This translates into CASSTEGSSYEQYF.

The rearrangement uses TRBV7-9 and TRBJ1-6; D remains unclear. V lost 5 bases, J lost 9 bases, and 17 bases lay in between. CDR1 SEHNR and CDR2 FQNEAQ come from the germline V gene (reference sequence). CDR3 length: 15 amino acids. The chain's CDR3 is CASSLQPEVGSPLHF. CDR3 nucleotides: TGTGCCAGCAGCCTCCAGCCCGAGGTGGGTTCACCCCTCCACTTT.

The V and J genes are TRBV19 and TRBJ2-6; 9 bases line up with TRBD1. V trimming: 5 bases; J trimming: 4 bases; junction bases outside the gene matches: 6. The V gene's germline CDR1 is LNHDA and CDR2 SQIVND (reference sequence). CDR3 length: 16 amino acids. The CDR3 region is CASSEDRGKGANVLTF. The CDR3 DNA sequence: TGTGCCAGTAGTGAGGACAGGGGAAAAGGGGCCAACGTCCTGACTTTC.

The V call is TRBV15, the J call TRBJ1-1, with 7 bases aligning to TRBD1. The CDR3 has 16 residues. V dropped 8 bases and J dropped 3; count of bases not matched to a gene: 15. CDR1 and CDR2 from the germline V gene are LNHNV and YYDKDF (reference sequence). CDR3 sequence reads: CATGEESGRGYTEAFF. The CDR3 nucleotides read TGTGCCACCGGGGAGGAAAGTGGCAGGGGGTACACTGAAGCTTTCTTT.

The chain has TRBV7-3 and TRBJ2-5, with 9 nucleotides matching TRBD2. V was pared by 2 bases and J by 2 bases, with 3 bases of the junction left unmatched. Germline assignment: CDR1 SGHTA and CDR2 FQGTGA. This CDR3 spans 15 amino acids. The CDR3 sequence: CASSLLAGLQETQYF. The CDR3 nucleotides read TGTGCCAGCAGCTTACTAGCGGGGTTACAAGAGACCCAGTACTTC.

The chain combines TRBV27 with TRBJ2-7, with 9 bases matching TRBD1. The CDR3 is 13 residues long. Germline CDR1 and CDR2: MNHEY and SMNVEV (reference sequence). The V and J ends lost 5 bases and 7 bases, in that order; junction bases with no gene match: 6. CDR3 sequence: CASSGQGPVEQYF. The CDR3 nucleotides are TGTGCCAGCAGTGGACAGGGGCCTGTTGAGCAGTACTTC.

The V gene is TRBV4-1, the J gene TRBJ1-1; no clear D gene. V dropped 0 bases and J dropped 2 bases, with 10 bases sitting between them. The germline V gene has CDR1 MGHRA and CDR2 YSYEKL. There are 15 residues in the CDR3. The CDR3 sequence: CASSQEWPTNTEAFF. CDR3 DNA sequence: TGCGCCAGCAGCCAAGAGTGGCCCACAAACACTGAAGCTTTCTTT.

The chain is built from TRBV4-3 and TRBJ1-1; 10 positions agree with TRBD1. Germline trimming cut 4 bases from V and 5 bases from J; bases unmatched to any gene: 4. CDR1 and CDR2 (germline): LGHNA, YSLEER. CDR3 size: 14 residues. The CDR3 loop reads CASSPDRGRTEAFF. The CDR3 nucleotides are TGCGCCAGCAGCCCAGACAGGGGGCGAACTGAAGCTTTCTTT.

The rearrangement uses TRBV4-2 and TRBJ2-3; 8 bases agree with TRBD2. Germline V lookup: CDR1 LGHNA, CDR2 YNFKEQ. The CDR3 extends over 16 amino acids. Trimming took 0 bases from V and 8 from J; bases not matched to a gene: 10. The CDR3 sequence is CASSQDWGSGERTQYF. The CDR3 coding sequence is TGTGCCAGCAGCCAAGATTGGGGTAGCGGGGAACGTACGCAGTATTTT.

J is TRBJ2-7 and V is TRBV5-6, with 10 bases matching TRBD1. Germline loops: CDR1 SGHDT, CDR2 YYEEEE. CDR3 length: 15 residues. V lost 5 bases and J lost 3; bases outside the gene matches: 8. The DNA of the CDR3 is TGTGCCAGCAGGCCCCCGGGACAGGGGAACTACGAGCAGTACTTC. Protein sequence: CASRPPGQGNYEQYF.

The chain has TRBV28 and TRBJ1-5; D possibly corresponds to TRBD1 (5 bases). The length of the CDR3 is 17 residues. Germline CDR1 MDHEN, CDR2 SYDVKM. V was pared by 5 bases and J by 6 bases, with 23 bases between. The CDR3 DNA sequence: TGTGCCAGCAGTCGTTTTTCTGGGCAGGGAAGTGGTCAGCCCCAGCATTTT. As protein: CASSRFSGQGSGQPQHF.